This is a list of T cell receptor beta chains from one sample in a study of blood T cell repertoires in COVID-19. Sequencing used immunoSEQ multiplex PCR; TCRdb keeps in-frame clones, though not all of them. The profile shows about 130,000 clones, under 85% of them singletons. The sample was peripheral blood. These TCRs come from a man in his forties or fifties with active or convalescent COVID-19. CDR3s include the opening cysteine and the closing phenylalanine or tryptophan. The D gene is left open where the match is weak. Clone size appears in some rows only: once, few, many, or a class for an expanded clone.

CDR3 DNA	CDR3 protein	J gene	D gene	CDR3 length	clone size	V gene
TGTGCCAGCCTCGGCCAGGGGGCTACTGAAGCTTTCTTT	CASLGQGATEAFF	TRBJ1-1	TRBD1	13	-	TRBV6-5
TGTGCCAGCAGTTTGGGACTAGCGGGGAGCACAGATACGCAGTATTTT	CASSLGLAGSTDTQYF	TRBJ2-3	TRBD2	16	-	TRBV6-5
TGTGCCAGCAGCCAAGTAGGTTTGGCAGGGGGATACACTGAAGCTTTCTTT	CASSQVGLAGGYTEAFF	TRBJ1-1	TRBD1	17	-	TRBV4-2
TGTGCCAGCAGCTTGAGGGTACAGGGGCCGCCCTACGAGCAGTACTTC	CASSLRVQGPPYEQYF	TRBJ2-7	TRBD1	16	many	TRBV5-6
TGTGCTAGCAGCTTAGTAACCTCCGGGACAGGGGATGAGCAGTTCTTC	CASSLVTSGTGDEQFF	TRBJ2-1	TRBD1	16	few	TRBV7-7
TGTGCCAGCAGCTTAGTTAGCGGGGAATCCTACGAGCAGTACTTC	CASSLVSGESYEQYF	TRBJ2-7	TRBD2	15	-	TRBV11-2
TGTGCTAGTGCCCCGGGCGGGGCGGGGGTGGTCAATGAGCAGTTCTTC	CASAPGGAGVVNEQFF	TRBJ2-1	TRBD2	16	-	TRBV12-5
TGTGCCAGCAGCTTAGGTGGACAATCTGAAGCTTTCTTT	CASSLGGQSEAFF	TRBJ1-1	-	13	-	TRBV7-9
TGTGCCAGTAACCCCACTGGGCCGAATCAGCCCCAGCATTTT	CASNPTGPNQPQHF	TRBJ1-5	-	14	-	TRBV19
TGCGCCAGCAGCTTGGGGGTGGGACTAGTAAGTGAGCAGTTCTTC	CASSLGVGLVSEQFF	TRBJ2-1	TRBD2	15	once	TRBV5-1
TGTGCCATCAGTCCGCAGGGTACTAATGAAAAACTGTTTTTT	CAISPQGTNEKLFF	TRBJ1-4	-	14	-	TRBV10-3
TGTGCCAGCAGTTTATCCGGGACAGTCAACTATGGCTACACCTTC	CASSLSGTVNYGYTF	TRBJ1-2	TRBD1	15	-	TRBV27
TGTGCCAGCAGTGCGTGGGGGACACGATCCTACGAGCAGTACTTC	CASSAWGTRSYEQYF	TRBJ2-7	-	15	-	TRBV2
TGTGCCAGCAGCCAAACTCGAGGAGGCAGCACAGATACGCAGTATTTT	CASSQTRGGSTDTQYF	TRBJ2-3	-	16	once	TRBV6-2/TRBV6-3
TGTGCCAGCAGCATTAGCGGGGGGGGCACAGATACGCAGTATTTT	CASSISGGGTDTQYF	TRBJ2-3	TRBD2	15	-	TRBV7-2
TGTGCCAGCAGCTTGGCCGGGGGGCAAGAGACCCAGTACTTC	CASSLAGGQETQYF	TRBJ2-5	TRBD2	14	-	TRBV5-6
TGTGCCAGCAGTAAGACGGACAGGAAGAATACTGAAGCTTTCTTT	CASSKTDRKNTEAFF	TRBJ1-1	TRBD1	15	-	TRBV6-5
TGTGCCAGCAGCTTGGGCGATCTAGCGGGGGGGCGCCAGTTCTTC	CASSLGDLAGGRQFF	TRBJ2-1	TRBD2	15	-	TRBV5-5
TGTGCCAGCAGCTTCCAAGCGGGGGCCACAGATACGCAGTATTTT	CASSFQAGATDTQYF	TRBJ2-3	TRBD2	15	-	TRBV7-9
TGTGCCAGCAGTTATAGGGGGGGGCCATTGTACGAGCAGTACTTC	CASSYRGGPLYEQYF	TRBJ2-7	-	15	once	TRBV6-5
TGTGCCAGCAGGCCTCCAGGGCTAGCGGGGGGGACCGGGGAGCTGTTTTTT	CASRPPGLAGGTGELFF	TRBJ2-2	TRBD2	17	-	TRBV7-2
TGTGCCACCAGTGAATCTAGCGGGTCCACAGATACGCAGTATTTT	CATSESSGSTDTQYF	TRBJ2-3	TRBD2	15	-	TRBV24-1
TGTGCCAGCAGCCAAGGAGGCAGCAATCAGCCCCAGCATTTT	CASSQGGSNQPQHF	TRBJ1-5	-	14	-	TRBV14
TGTGCCAGCAGGCCCGGGACAGGGGGAGGAGGCTACACCTTC	CASRPGTGGGGYTF	TRBJ1-2	TRBD1	14	-	TRBV7-2
TGTGCCAGCAGTTACTCGACCGGGGTCGGTCAGCCCCAGCATTTT	CASSYSTGVGQPQHF	TRBJ1-5	-	15	-	TRBV6-5
TGTGCCAGCAGCTCCACAGGGCCGGCTAATGAAAAACTGTTTTTT	CASSSTGPANEKLFF	TRBJ1-4	-	15	once	TRBV5-6
TGCGCCTACAATGCTCCCCAAAAGGCACAGCTTAAGAATCAGCCCCAGCATTTT	CAYNAPQKAQLKNQPQHF	TRBJ1-5	-	18	-	TRBV10-1
TGCGCCAGCAGCCAAGTAAAGACTAGCGGGGGGTTTAGCGGGGAGCTGTTTTTT	CASSQVKTSGGFSGELFF	TRBJ2-2	TRBD2	18	-	TRBV4-3
TGTGCCAGTAGTACCCTTCGGGTGGTTAACACTGAAGCTTTCTTT	CASSTLRVVNTEAFF	TRBJ1-1	-	15	-	TRBV19
TGTGCCAGCAGCTTAGCCCAGCGGCGCACAGATACGCAGTATTTT	CASSLAQRRTDTQYF	TRBJ2-3	-	15	-	TRBV7-8
TGTGCCAGCGGAGCGGGGGCGATCCAAGAGACCCAGTACTTC	CASGAGAIQETQYF	TRBJ2-5	TRBD2	14	many	TRBV9
TGTGCCAGCAGCTTAGATTGGGGCCAGGTGGTTGCCACAGATACGCAGTATTTT	CASSLDWGQVVATDTQYF	TRBJ2-3	-	18	-	TRBV11-2
TGTGCCAGCAGCCCCGGGACAGGTGCTGGAAACACCATATATTTT	CASSPGTGAGNTIYF	TRBJ1-3	TRBD1	15	-	TRBV11-3
TGTGCCAGTACCCCCCGGGGAGGTCAGCCCCAGCATTTT	CASTPRGGQPQHF	TRBJ1-5	-	13	few	TRBV19
TGTGCCAGCTCACCACCGGGACAGGGCTACGAGCAGTACTTC	CASSPPGQGYEQYF	TRBJ2-7	TRBD1	14	-	TRBV18
TGTGCCAGCAGCTTAGATATGGCAGTAAACGAGCAGTACTTC	CASSLDMAVNEQYF	TRBJ2-7	-	14	-	TRBV7-2
TGTGCCAGCAGCGGCCGGGAGAGCTCTGGAAACACCATATATTTT	CASSGRESSGNTIYF	TRBJ1-3	-	15	-	TRBV13
TGTGCCAGCAGCTTAACTCCCCGGGGGGGCCTCAATGAGCAGTTCTTC	CASSLTPRGGLNEQFF	TRBJ2-1	TRBD2	16	-	TRBV11-2
TGTGCCAGCCGACCAAGCAGGGGGGAGGACACTGAAGCTTTCTTT	CASRPSRGEDTEAFF	TRBJ1-1	TRBD1	15	once	TRBV11-2
TGTGCCAGCAGTCAGACAGGTTACGAGCAGTACTTC	CASSQTGYEQYF	TRBJ2-7	-	12	-	TRBV12-3/TRBV12-4
TGTGCCACCAGCAGAGAGGGGGGTACTGAAGCTTTCTTT	CATSREGGTEAFF	TRBJ1-1	-	13	-	TRBV15
TGTGCCAGCAGTGCAAACAGGGGTGGCTACACCTTC	CASSANRGGYTF	TRBJ1-2	TRBD1	12	-	TRBV27